This TCR beta chain appears in the sequencing data of a study of graft-versus-host responses after intestinal transplantation. Across the study: Transplants given to recipients were multivisceral, liver-intestinal, or isolated intestinal.

CDR3 length equals 13 residues. V lost 7 bases and J 4 bases, leaving 11 bases between the germline ends. Germline lookup yields CDR1 SNHLY and CDR2 FYNNEI. Sequencing was performed with immunoSEQ multiplex PCR; in TCRdb, only in-frame clones are kept and a portion is missing. The sample lists about 110,000 clones; roughly 90% were seen once. Worth noting for this clone: The antigen is not known.

This clonotype was obtained from a human donor who was the organ donor for an intestinal transplant. The V call is TRBV2, the J call TRBJ1-5, with D tentatively TRBD1 (5 bases). This specimen consisted of unstimulated CD4+ T cells sorted from spleen or lymph node cells, obtained before transplant. The CDR3 region has the DNA TGTGCCAGCAACGGACAAATGAATCAGCCCCAGCATTTT. It encodes CASNGQMNQPQHF.